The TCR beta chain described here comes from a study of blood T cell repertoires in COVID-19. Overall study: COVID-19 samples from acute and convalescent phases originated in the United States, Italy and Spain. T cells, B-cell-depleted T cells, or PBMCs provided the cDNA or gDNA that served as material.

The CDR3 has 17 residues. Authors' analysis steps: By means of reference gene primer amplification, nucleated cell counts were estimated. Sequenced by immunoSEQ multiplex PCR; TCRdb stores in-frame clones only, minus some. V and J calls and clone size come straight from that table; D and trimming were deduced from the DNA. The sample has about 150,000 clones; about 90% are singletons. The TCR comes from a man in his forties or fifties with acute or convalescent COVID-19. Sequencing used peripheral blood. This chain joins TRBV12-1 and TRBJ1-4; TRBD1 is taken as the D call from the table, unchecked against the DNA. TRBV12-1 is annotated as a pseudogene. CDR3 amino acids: CASSWDRGRITNEKLFF. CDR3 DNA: TGTGCCAGCAGTTGGGACAGGGGGCGCATAACTAATGAAAAACTGTTTTTT.